This entry lists 17 T cell receptor beta chains sequenced from one sample in a study of cytomegalovirus exposure and HLA in healthy donors (dated 2017 in TCRdb). Library prep was done by the immunoSEQ multiplex PCR assay. For the multiplex PCR, a mixture combining 60 forward primers for TCR Vbeta segments and 13 reverse primers for TCR Jbeta segments was used. The source is immuneACCESS, and TCRdb retained only in-frame sequences with V and J called. Part of the clones is not carried over; for the studies checked, unresolved V genes explain less than half of this, and the remainder is unexplained. Across this sample there are around 180,000 clones, with roughly 81% seen only once. Under 5% of the sample goes to the ten largest clones. Sequenced material: PBMCs. The receptors were sampled from a girl aged 5-17 years in good health and CMV-seropositive.

The rearrangement links TRBV4-2 to TRBJ1-1, with D possibly TRBD1 on 6 matching bases. The CDR3 totals 13 residues. Germline CDR1 and CDR2: LGHNA and YNFKEQ. Trimming took off 4 bases at V and 4 bases at J, with 10 bases between the two ends. The CDR3 nucleotides are TGTGCCAGCAGCCCACAAGGGGGCACTGAAGCTTTCTTT. Translating gives CASSPQGGTEAFF.

The chain has TRBV4-1 and TRBJ1-1; D possibly corresponds to TRBD1 (6 bases). Germline CDR1 is MGHRA and CDR2 is YSYEKL. Between the trimmed V and J ends, which lost 3 bases and 0 bases, there was a span of 14 bases. The CDR3 extends over 16 amino acids. The CDR3 nucleotides read TGCGCCAGCAGCCACGAAAGGGGGAAGCTGAACACTGAAGCTTTCTTT. It yields the protein CASSHERGKLNTEAFF.

The V and J genes are TRBV4-1 and TRBJ1-3, with TRBD1 matching 7 bases. Per the germline V gene, CDR1 is MGHRA and CDR2 is YSYEKL. The CDR3 loop spans 17 amino acids. The J segment lost 7 bases and the V segment lost 1 base, leaving 13 bases of the junction unmatched. The CDR3 loop is CASSQAPPTGVGNTIYF. CDR3 sequence (DNA): TGCGCCAGCAGCCAAGCCCCCCCCACAGGGGTAGGGAACACCATATATTTT.

The chain has TRBV7-8 and TRBJ1-1; D is perhaps TRBD1 (5 bases). CDR1 is SGHVS, CDR2 FQNEAQ, per germline. This CDR3 has 13 amino acids. V lost 4 bases to trimming and J lost 0 bases, with 6 bases between them. As DNA, the CDR3 is TGTGCCAGCAGCTCGACAGTGAACACTGAAGCTTTCTTT. This gives the protein CASSSTVNTEAFF.

The chain combines TRBV2 with TRBJ2-7; 11 positions match TRBD2. V shed 6 bases and J 0 bases; nucleotides not matched to a gene: 4. Germline CDR1 reads SNHLY; CDR2 reads FYNNEI. The CDR3 runs to 15 residues. The CDR3, as DNA: TGTGCCAGCAGACTTACTAGCGGGGGCTCCTACGAGCAGTACTTC. This sequence encodes CASRLTSGGSYEQYF.

The J gene is TRBJ1-1, the V gene TRBV5-4, with 8 bases aligning to TRBD1. V was pared by 0 bases and J by 1 base, with 11 bases of the junction left unmatched. Germline assignment: CDR1 SGHNT and CDR2 YYREEE (reference sequence). The CDR3 is made up of 18 amino acids. In DNA, the CDR3 is TGTGCCAGCAGCTTGGCCGGGCGCAGGGGGCGGGCGAACACTGAAGCTTTCTTT. Amino acids: CASSLAGRRGRANTEAFF.

This chain links TRBV6-5 with TRBJ2-7, with D perhaps TRBD1 (5 bases). V was shortened by 8 bases and J by 2 bases, with 10 bases between the two germline ends. Looked up from germline, CDR1 is MNHEY and CDR2 is SVGAGI. This CDR3 is 12 amino acids long. The CDR3 coding sequence is TGTGCCAGCTCCGCAGGGACCTACGAGCAGTACTTC. It is translated as CASSAGTYEQYF.

This rearrangement joins TRBV27 to TRBJ2-7, with TRBD1 identical over 10 bases. This CDR3 contains 14 residues. V lost 6 bases, J lost 2 bases, and 4 bases stayed unmatched. In germline, CDR1 is MNHEY, CDR2 SMNVEV (reference sequence). CDR3 loop: CASSMTGGPYEQYF. In DNA form, the CDR3 reads TGTGCCAGCAGCATGACAGGGGGCCCCTACGAGCAGTACTTC.

The chain recombines TRBV6-1 with TRBJ2-1; 12 nucleotides agree with TRBD2. Germline CDR1 and CDR2: MNHNS and SASEGT. After removal of 6 bases from V and 7 bases from J, the junction contained 7 bases not matched to a gene. There are 15 residues in the CDR3. The CDR3: CASRRLAGADNEQFF. The CDR3 region has the DNA TGTGCCAGCAGAAGACTAGCGGGGGCCGATAATGAGCAGTTCTTC.

The chain couples TRBV30 to TRBJ1-2, with 7 bases lining up with TRBD1. Trimming removed 1 base from V and 0 bases from J; junction bases left unmatched: 8. The CDR3 runs 16 residues. Germline CDR1 is GTSNPN and CDR2 is SVGIG (reference sequence). CDR3 sequence reads: CAWSEARGLANYGYTF. Here the CDR3 DNA reads TGTGCCTGGAGTGAGGCCAGGGGGTTAGCTAACTATGGCTACACCTTC. The full variable domain, completed using reference TRBV30 and TRBJ1-2, is SQTIHQWPATLVQPVGSPLSLECTVEGTSNPNLYWYRQAAGRGLQLLFYSVGIGQISSEVPQNLSASRPQDRQFILSSKKLLLSDSGFYLCAWSEARGLANYGYTFGSGTRLTVV.

This clone was counted once. This chain links TRBV19 with TRBJ1-3; D is undetermined. The CDR3 runs to 11 residues. V gave up 3 bases and J gave up 14 bases, with 11 bases separating them. Germline V gives CDR1 LNHDA, CDR2 SQIVND (reference sequence). The CDR3 loop reads CASSIGVSLYF. CDR3 DNA sequence: TGTGCCAGTAGTATCGGGGTCTCCTTATATTTT.

The chain links TRBV6-5 to TRBJ1-1; 7 bases agree with TRBD1. The length of the CDR3 is 16 residues. The germline CDR1 and CDR2 sequences are MNHEY and SVGAGI. The junction had 12 bases not matched to a gene; V was cut back by 2 bases and J by 6 bases. The CDR3 bases are TGTGCCAGCAGTTACCTCCCGATAGGGGGCGTCGCTGAAGCTTTCTTT. It encodes CASSYLPIGGVAEAFF.

This sequence joins TRBV27 and TRBJ1-1, with D unresolved. CDR3 length: 18 amino acids. The germline V gene encodes CDR1 MNHEY and CDR2 SMNVEV (reference sequence). Trimming took 2 bases from V and 0 from J, leaving 19 bases between them. CDR3: CASSLAGSGRPMNTEAFF. The CDR3 bases are TGTGCCAGCAGTTTAGCGGGGAGCGGCAGGCCTATGAACACTGAAGCTTTCTTT.

The chain carries TRBV19 and TRBJ1-5; possibly TRBD1 for D (6 bases). V lost 5 bases, J lost 10 bases, and 15 bases lay in between. The germline CDR1 and CDR2 sequences are LNHDA and SQIVND (reference sequence). The CDR3 consists of 13 residues. The CDR3, as DNA: TGTGCCAGTAGTCCGATGGTACAGGGTCCCCAGCATTTT. Protein: CASSPMVQGPQHF.

This clone was seen only a few times. The chain employs TRBV5-1 and TRBJ1-1, with D uncertain. Looked up from germline, CDR1 is SGHRS and CDR2 is YFSETQ. The CDR3 has 15 amino acids. V was cut by 0 bases and J by 4 bases, with 13 bases left in between. CDR3 sequence reads: CASSLGLGGSTEAFF. Written as DNA, the CDR3 is TGCGCCAGCAGCTTGGGTTTGGGTGGGAGCACTGAAGCTTTCTTT.

The chain joins TRBV12-5 to TRBJ1-5, with a possible D match to TRBD1 (5 bases). The CDR3 has 14 amino acids. CDR1 LGHNT and CDR2 FRNRAP come from the germline V gene. The V end was cut by 3 bases, the J end by 4 bases, with 10 bases between. The CDR3 is CASGFSRQNQPQHF. For the CDR3, the DNA is TGTGCTAGTGGTTTCTCCCGACAGAATCAGCCCCAGCATTTT.

The V gene is TRBV6-5, the J gene TRBJ1-1, with D perhaps matching TRBD1 (5 bases). The ends were cut back, 0 bases at V and 5 bases at J, with 13 bases in the middle. Germline values: CDR1 MNHEY, CDR2 SVGAGI. This CDR3 has 15 residues. CDR3 DNA sequence: TGTGCCAGCAGTTACTCTACCGGGGGAGTTACTGAAGCTTTCTTT. It yields the protein CASSYSTGGVTEAFF.